This T cell receptor beta chain derives from a study of T cells in Graves' hyperthyroidism and ophthalmopathy. The germline V gene encodes CDR1 SGHTA and CDR2 FQGNSA. The CDR3 is made up of 14 amino acids. Amplification of TCR beta CDR3 regions used RNA as the template. HTBI primers drove first-round RT-PCR of the TCR CDR3. TCRdb re-analysed the multiplex PCR reads in MiXCR, keeping a single row per CDR3 protein. The profile shows approximately 610,000 distinct CDR3 sequences, under 15% of them singletons. In its sample, this clonotype was seen many times. Compared with germline, one end of the junction differs, possibly owing to a read error.

This sequence was found in a woman aged 40 to 50 with Graves' ophthalmopathy. The J gene is TRBJ2-7, the V gene TRBV7-2; tentative D call: TRBD1 (5 bases). Sequencing was carried out using blood. CDR3 nucleotides: TGTGCCAGCAGTTTAGGGGTTAGCTCCTACGAGCAGTACTTC. It codes for CASSLGVSSYEQYF. Looking up the rest from reference TRBV7-2 and TRBJ2-7 gives the full variable domain: GAGVSQSPSNKVTEKGKDVELRCDPISGHTALYWYRQSLGQGLEFLIYFQGNSAPDKSGLPSDRFSAERTGGSVSTLTIQRTQQEDSAVYLCASSLGVSSYEQYFGPGTRLTVT.